Shown below are 16 T cell receptor beta chains from a single sample sequenced in a study of tumor-infiltrating T cells and Merkel cell polyomavirus. At the level of the study: The study examined CD8+ T cells specific for the Merkel cell polyomavirus KLL epitope.

Sequenced by immunoSEQ multiplex PCR; TCRdb stores in-frame clones only, minus some. The table includes around 25,000 clones, around nine tenths detected once. Every patient's tumor was robustly positive for Merkel cell polyomavirus Large T antigen on immunohistochemistry. Sequenced sample: lymph node tissue. The source of these receptors is a man between 45 and 60 years old with Merkel cell carcinoma.

V and J are TRBV19 and TRBJ2-7; D may be TRBD1 (6 bases). V was cut by 5 bases and J by 4 bases, with 15 bases left in between. The CDR3 extends over 14 amino acids. CDR1 LNHDA and CDR2 SQIVND come from the germline V gene (reference sequence). CDR3 nucleotides: TGTGCCAGTAGTTACACCGGGACATCTTACGAGCAGTACTTC. It is translated as CASSYTGTSYEQYF.

The CDR3 DNA follows: TGTGCCAGCTCACCACCGGCGGGGGGTGGTGAGCAGTTCTTC. Translation gives CASSPPAGGGEQFF. The chain joins TRBV18 to TRBJ2-1, with 8 bases matching TRBD2. Germline V lookup: CDR1 KGHSH, CDR2 LQKENI. With 0 bases clipped from V and 9 bases from J, the junction kept 4 bases outside the gene matches. This CDR3 contains 14 residues. The whole variable domain, filled in from reference TRBV18 and TRBJ2-1, reads NAGVMQNPRHLVRRRGQEARLRCSPMKGHSHVYWYRQLPEEGLKFMVYLQKENIIDESGMPKERFSAEFPKEGPSILRIQQVVRGDSAAYFCASSPPAGGGEQFFGPGTRLTVL.

The V and J genes are TRBV25-1 and TRBJ1-2; 8 nucleotides line up with TRBD1. The CDR3 extends over 14 amino acids. Germline values: CDR1 MGHDK, CDR2 SYGVNS. The junction had 4 bases not matched to a gene; V was cut back by 1 base and J by 6 bases. CDR3 amino acids: CASSEFAGGNGYTF. The CDR3 coding sequence is TGTGCCAGCAGTGAATTCGCAGGGGGCAATGGCTACACCTTC.

The rearrangement uses TRBV4-1 and TRBJ2-3; TRBD2 aligns across 8 bases. Germline CDR1 and CDR2: MGHRA and YSYEKL. The CDR3 has 17 residues. V shed 2 bases, J shed 0 bases, and the junction held 7 bases outside the gene matches. CDR3 residues: CASSQNWASGSTDTQYF. CDR3 nucleotides: TGCGCCAGCAGCCAAAATTGGGCTAGCGGGAGCACAGATACGCAGTATTTT.

This sequence joins TRBV10-3 and TRBJ2-5, with 9 nucleotides matching TRBD1. The CDR3 runs to 14 residues. Germline CDR1 and CDR2: ENHRY and SYGVKD. The trim removed 2 bases at V and 4 bases at J, leaving 2 bases unmatched. CDR3 loop: CAISEGTGRETQYF. In DNA form, the CDR3 reads TGTGCCATCAGTGAGGGGACAGGGAGAGAGACCCAGTACTTC.

This clone was found once. V is TRBV25-1 and J is TRBJ2-5, with TRBD2 identical over 7 bases. J lost 5 bases, V lost 6 bases, and 6 bases had no gene match. This CDR3 has 13 amino acids. Germline lookup yields CDR1 MGHDK and CDR2 SYGVNS. In DNA form, the CDR3 reads TGTGCCAGCAGAGTGGGGGGAGGGGAGACCCAGTACTTC. This encodes CASRVGGGETQYF. The entire variable domain, with the rest obtained from reference TRBV25-1 and TRBJ2-5, is as follows: EADIYQTPRYLVIGTGKKITLECSQTMGHDKMYWYQQDPGMELHLIHYSYGVNSTEKGDLSSESTVSRIRTEHFPLTLESARPSHTSQYLCASRVGGGETQYFGPGTRLLVL.

The V and J genes are TRBV7-9 and TRBJ1-1, with no clear D. Germline V gene data show CDR1 as SEHNR and CDR2 as FQNEAQ (reference sequence). CDR3 length: 13 residues. V dropped 1 base and J dropped 7 bases, with 10 bases sitting between them. The CDR3, as DNA: TGTGCCAGCAGCTTAGTGGGAGACTTTGAAGCTTTCTTT. As protein: CASSLVGDFEAFF.

The genes are TRBV19 and TRBJ2-3; D is undetermined. Germline assignment: CDR1 LNHDA and CDR2 SQIVND (reference sequence). Trimming stripped 5 bases from V and 0 bases from J, with 6 bases between. CDR3 size: 13 residues. In nucleotides, the CDR3 is TGTGCCAGTAGTCCCCCGAGCACAGATACGCAGTATTTT. Translating it yields CASSPPSTDTQYF.

V is TRBV6-4 and J is TRBJ2-3, with 11 bases matching TRBD2. Germline V CDR1 and CDR2: MRHNA, SNTAGT. V lost 0 bases, J lost 4 bases, and 0 bases stayed unmatched. The CDR3 spans 15 residues. Here the CDR3 reads CASSDSSGGADTQYF. The CDR3 DNA sequence: TGTGCCAGCAGTGACTCTAGCGGGGGGGCAGATACGCAGTATTTT.

This chain joins TRBV6-5 and TRBJ2-3; tentative D call: TRBD1 (6 bases). The germline V gene encodes CDR1 MNHEY and CDR2 SVGAGI. Deletions cut 11 bases from V and 2 bases from J, with 17 bases between. The CDR3 spans 14 residues. CDR3 sequence reads: CAVTRGAHTDTQYF. For the CDR3, the DNA is TGTGCCGTAACCAGGGGCGCACACACAGATACGCAGTATTTT.

The sample holds a few counts of this clone. CDR3 sequence: CASSPRARDSIYNEQFF. CDR3 coding DNA: TGTGCCAGCAGCCCCCGGGCACGGGACAGCATCTACAATGAGCAGTTCTTC. V gene TRBV11-3 combines with J gene TRBJ2-1; the match to TRBD1 covers 7 bases. Trimming removed 5 bases from V and 3 bases from J; junction bases left unmatched: 13. The germline V gene has CDR1 SGHNT and CDR2 YENEEA. The CDR3 runs 17 residues.

This clone occurred once. The chain employs TRBV28 and TRBJ1-4; a weak D match, TRBD1 (6 bases). Germline values: CDR1 MDHEN, CDR2 SYDVKM. V was trimmed by 4 bases and J by 7 bases, leaving 10 bases between them. The CDR3 is 13 amino acids. For the CDR3, the DNA is TGTGCCAGCAGTTCAAGCAGGGGTGAAAAACTGTTTTTT. Translated, it gives CASSSSRGEKLFF.

The chain uses TRBV14 and TRBJ2-7; 10 bases line up with TRBD2. The germline CDR1 and CDR2 sequences are SGHDN and FVKESK. This CDR3 has 16 amino acids. Losses at the gene ends were 0 bases for V and 6 bases for J; bases not matched to a gene: 8. CDR3 residues: CASSQDVLAGMSEQYF. CDR3 DNA sequence: TGTGCCAGCAGCCAAGACGTACTAGCGGGAATGAGCGAGCAGTACTTC.

The chain joins TRBV4-2 to TRBJ2-3; 12 bases map to TRBD2. Trimming took 2 bases from V and 6 from J; bases not matched to a gene: 12. CDR1 is LGHNA and CDR2 is YNFKEQ in the germline V gene. This CDR3 has 18 amino acids. CDR3 loop: CASSQFRTSGTGGDTQYF. The CDR3 DNA sequence: TGTGCCAGCAGCCAATTCAGGACTAGCGGGACAGGAGGGGATACGCAGTATTTT.

The chain carries TRBV30 and TRBJ2-7; D possibly corresponds to TRBD1 (7 bases). The germline V gene has CDR1 GTSNPN and CDR2 SVGIG (reference sequence). Trimming took 2 bases from V and 4 from J, leaving 12 bases between them. The CDR3 contains 13 residues. The CDR3, as DNA: TGTGCCTGGAGTCGCCAGGGGGGATACGAGCAGTACTTC. The encoded protein is CAWSRQGGYEQYF.

This rearrangement joins TRBV19 to TRBJ2-1; TRBD2 might be the D (6 bases). This CDR3 is 16 amino acids long. Trimming stripped 3 bases from V and 9 bases from J, with 21 bases between. The germline V gene has CDR1 LNHDA and CDR2 SQIVND (reference sequence). CDR3 nucleotide sequence: TGTGCCAGTAGTATCAGTAGACTAGTTATCTTGGGTGAGCAGTTCTTC. Its protein product is CASSISRLVILGEQFF.